These 30 T cell receptor beta chains were sequenced from one sample in a study of a mutant IDH1 vaccine in newly diagnosed glioma. Using immunoSEQ multiplex PCR, the repertoire was profiled, and TCRdb retains in-frame clones only, with some absent. The sample lists over 20,000 clones, 80% to 95% occurring once. As to time point: baseline, week 1 (first vaccination visit). Treatment meaning: pre-vaccination baseline after standard-of-care therapy. The material was PBMCs, obtained from a glioma patient treated with radiotherapy, temozolomide or both. These receptors were obtained from a man aged 25-45 years with glioma.

CDR3 nucleotides: TGTGCCAGCAGCGCCACCGGGACACTTTACACAGATACGCAGTATTTT. It translates to CASSATGTLYTDTQYF. The chain carries TRBV9 and TRBJ2-3; possibly TRBD1 for D (6 bases). The CDR3 sequence is 16 residues long. CDR1 SGDLS and CDR2 YYNGEE come from the germline V gene. V was cut by 3 bases and J by 2 bases, with 16 bases left in between.

This clone was counted a single time. J is TRBJ2-5 and V is TRBV5-4, with TRBD2 matching over 7 bases. The CDR3 has 16 amino acids. The germline CDR1 and CDR2 sequences are SGHNT and YYREEE (reference sequence). V lost 0 bases and J lost 5; bases outside the gene matches: 10. CDR3 in DNA: TGTGCCAGCAGCTTGGCCTCATCGGGAGGCGGGGAGACCCAGTACTTC. Amino acid sequence: CASSLASSGGGETQYF.

This chain connects TRBV29-1 to TRBJ1-1, with a possible D match to TRBD1 (5 bases). Germline CDR1 and CDR2: SQVTM and ANQGSEA. The CDR3 extends over 13 amino acids. Trimming cost V 6 bases and J 4 bases, with 15 bases left between them. The CDR3 sequence: CSVGRGARTEAFF. The DNA of the CDR3 is TGCAGCGTGGGGAGAGGGGCCCGCACTGAAGCTTTCTTT.

V usage is TRBV2 and J usage is TRBJ2-5; 13 nucleotides match TRBD2. The germline CDR1 and CDR2 sequences are SNHLY and FYNNEI. The CDR3 sequence is 13 residues long. The V gene end was trimmed by 8 bases and the J gene end by 6 bases; junction bases not matched to a gene: 3. CDR3 coding DNA: TGTGCCAGCGTTGGGACTAGCGGGAAGACCCAGTACTTC. Translation gives CASVGTSGKTQYF.

The chain uses TRBV4-2 and TRBJ2-7; D ambiguous. V was pared by 4 bases and J by 5 bases, with 6 bases between. Germline V gene sequence: CDR1 LGHNA, CDR2 YNFKEQ. The CDR3 consists of 11 residues. The CDR3 spells CASSRSDEQYF. DNA of the CDR3: TGTGCCAGCAGCCGTTCGGACGAGCAGTACTTC.

The CDR3: CASSLWPLAGADRNEQFF. The CDR3 nucleotides are TGTGCCAGCAGCTTATGGCCCTTAGCGGGAGCGGATCGCAATGAGCAGTTCTTC. This chain joins TRBV11-2 and TRBJ2-1, with 9 bases identical to TRBD2. The germline CDR1 and CDR2 sequences are SGHAT and FQNNGV. With V trimmed by 2 bases and J by 6 bases, 14 bases remained unmatched. The length of the CDR3 is 18 residues.

The V and J genes are TRBV19 and TRBJ1-2, with 9 bases fitting TRBD1. With V trimmed by 10 bases and J by 8 bases, 14 bases remained unmatched. Looked up from germline, CDR1 is LNHDA and CDR2 is SQIVND (reference sequence). The CDR3 is 14 amino acids. CDR3 loop: CATTWTGALVGYTF. For the CDR3, the DNA is TGTGCCACCACATGGACAGGGGCCTTGGTCGGCTACACCTTC.

This chain joins TRBV19 and TRBJ2-7; D ambiguous. The V end lost 9 bases, the J end lost 2 bases, and 20 bases lay between the germline ends. The CDR3 runs to 15 residues. Per the germline V gene, CDR1 is LNHDA and CDR2 is SQIVND (reference sequence). CDR3 protein: CASGPNSLSAYEQYF. In DNA, the CDR3 is TGTGCCAGCGGGCCCAACAGCTTGTCGGCCTACGAGCAGTACTTC.

V gene TRBV5-1 combines with J gene TRBJ2-5, with D hard to call. Germline-derived CDR1 and CDR2 are SGHRS and YFSETQ. Trimming shortened V by 0 bases and J by 5 bases, and 11 bases separated the two germline ends. The CDR3 is 14 residues long. Here the CDR3 DNA reads TGCGCCAGCAGCTTGGTTCCCAGCTTGGAGACCCAGTACTTC. Translating it yields CASSLVPSLETQYF.

The rearrangement uses TRBV6-1 and TRBJ1-1, with D hard to call. Trimming removed 1 base from V and 4 bases from J, with 7 bases in between. The V gene's germline CDR1 is MNHNS and CDR2 SASEGT. The CDR3 totals 13 residues. The CDR3 nucleotides are TGTGCCAGCAGTGAAGGAGGAAGCACTGAAGCTTTCTTT. Its protein is CASSEGGSTEAFF.

The chain carries TRBV29-1 and TRBJ1-2, with D possibly TRBD1 on 5 matching bases. Germline V gene sequence: CDR1 SQVTM, CDR2 ANQGSEA. V lost 6 bases to trimming and J lost 0 bases, with 17 bases between them. CDR3 length: 15 residues. The CDR3 coding sequence is TGCAGCGTCGCTCTCCCAGGCAGGGCTAACTATGGCTACACCTTC. It encodes CSVALPGRANYGYTF.

This chain connects TRBV11-3 to TRBJ2-1; D is uncertain. This CDR3 spans 17 amino acids. Trimming took off 7 bases at V and 1 base at J, with 20 bases between the two ends. Looked up from germline, CDR1 is SGHNT and CDR2 is YENEEA. Written as DNA, the CDR3 is TGTGCCAGCACCATATACCACCCCTCCAGGTCCTACAATGAGCAGTTCTTC. It is translated as CASTIYHPSRSYNEQFF. The whole variable domain, remainder taken from reference TRBV11-3 and TRBJ2-1, is EAGVVQSPRYKIIEKKQPVAFWCNPISGHNTLYWYLQNLGQGPELLIRYENEEAVDDSQLPKDRFSAERLKGVDSTLKIQPAELGDSAVYLCASTIYHPSRSYNEQFFGPGTRLTVL.

This sequence joins TRBV18 and TRBJ1-6; D unresolved. The CDR3 is 13 amino acids. Per germline, CDR1 KGHSH and CDR2 LQKENI. V was clipped by 3 bases and J by 6 bases, with 6 bases between them. The CDR3 DNA is TGTGCCAGCTCACCCGGCAGTAATTCACCCCTCCACTTT. This codes for CASSPGSNSPLHF. The entire variable domain, with the rest obtained from reference TRBV18 and TRBJ1-6, is as follows: NAGVMQNPRHLVRRRGQEARLRCSPMKGHSHVYWYRQLPEEGLKFMVYLQKENIIDESGMPKERFSAEFPKEGPSILRIQQVVRGDSAAYFCASSPGSNSPLHFGNGTRLTVT.

The J gene is TRBJ2-6, the V gene TRBV2; unclear D gene. This CDR3 is built from 15 residues. Germline V CDR1 and CDR2: SNHLY, FYNNEI. V was pared by 6 bases and J by 0 bases, with 9 bases between. CDR3: CASRGLFSGANVLTF. The CDR3 region has the DNA TGTGCCAGCAGAGGCTTGTTCTCTGGGGCCAACGTCCTGACTTTC.

The CDR3 loop is CASSVYSRQQSNYGYTF. The CDR3 nucleotides read TGTGCCAGCAGTGTATACTCTCGACAGCAGTCTAACTATGGCTACACCTTC. V usage is TRBV2 and J usage is TRBJ1-2, with D possibly TRBD1 on 5 matching bases. V lost 4 bases to trimming and J lost 0 bases, with 18 bases between them. This CDR3 region has 17 residues. Germline lookup yields CDR1 SNHLY and CDR2 FYNNEI.

The V call is TRBV5-1, the J call TRBJ2-2; 14 nucleotides line up with TRBD2. This CDR3 spans 19 amino acids. The ends lost 0 bases at V and 5 bases at J; junction bases unmatched: 9. Germline-derived CDR1 and CDR2 are SGHRS and YFSETQ. This CDR3 is CASSLVGLAGVKRTGELFF. CDR3 bases: TGCGCCAGCAGCTTGGTGGGACTAGCGGGAGTGAAGCGTACCGGGGAGCTGTTTTTT.

The rearrangement uses TRBV5-1 and TRBJ1-1; weak D call: TRBD1 (5 bases). Germline CDR1 reads SGHRS; CDR2 reads YFSETQ. This CDR3 comprises 14 residues. Trimming shortened V by 3 bases and J by 1 base, and 10 bases separated the two germline ends. The CDR3 is CASSSGETNTEAFF. CDR3 nucleotides: TGCGCCAGCAGCTCGGGGGAGACGAACACTGAAGCTTTCTTT. Looking up the rest from reference TRBV5-1 and TRBJ1-1 gives the full variable domain: KAGVTQTPRYLIKTRGQQVTLSCSPISGHRSVSWYQQTPGQGLQFLFEYFSETQRNKGNFPGRFSGRQFSNSRSEMNVSTLELGDSALYLCASSSGETNTEAFFGQGTRLTVV.

As regards this clone: Within the sample, other DNA sequences also encode this same CDR3. This chain uses TRBV7-2 with TRBJ2-1, with 9 nucleotides matching TRBD2. With V trimmed by 3 bases and J by 6 bases, 18 bases remained unmatched. The germline gives CDR1 SGHTA, CDR2 FQGNSA. This CDR3 spans 19 amino acids. CDR3 sequence reads: CASSFTGLAGGWGSNEQFF. The CDR3, as DNA: TGTGCCAGCAGCTTTACGGGACTGGCGGGGGGGTGGGGTTCCAATGAGCAGTTCTTC.

This sequence joins TRBV5-6 and TRBJ2-4; perhaps TRBD1 as D (6 bases). Germline values: CDR1 SGHDT, CDR2 YYEEEE. The CDR3 runs to 16 residues. V lost 0 bases and J 0 bases, leaving 10 bases between the germline ends. CDR3 region: CASSLEQGLAKNIQYF. The CDR3 region has the DNA TGTGCCAGCAGCTTGGAACAGGGTTTAGCCAAAAACATTCAGTACTTC.

V usage is TRBV25-1 and J usage is TRBJ2-1, with 12 bases that match TRBD2. The CDR3 has 15 amino acids. V lost 3 bases and J lost 6; bases outside the gene matches: 3. The germline gives CDR1 MGHDK, CDR2 SYGVNS. The CDR3 DNA is TGTGCCAGCAGTGACGGACTAGCGGGGTTCAATGAGCAGTTCTTC. Translating gives CASSDGLAGFNEQFF. The whole variable domain, filled in from reference TRBV25-1 and TRBJ2-1, reads EADIYQTPRYLVIGTGKKITLECSQTMGHDKMYWYQQDPGMELHLIHYSYGVNSTEKGDLSSESTVSRIRTEHFPLTLESARPSHTSQYLCASSDGLAGFNEQFFGPGTRLTVL.

As for this clone: The junction departs from the called germline gene at one end, perhaps through a read error. V is TRBV15 and J is TRBJ2-2; 8 nucleotides align to TRBD1. The CDR3 runs to 14 residues. From germline, CDR1 is LNHNV and CDR2 YYDKDF (reference sequence). CDR3 protein: CATSLDRETGELLF. DNA for the CDR3: TGTGCCACCAGCCTGGACAGGGAAACCGGGGAGCTGCTTTTT.

In its sample, this clone was seen once. This chain links TRBV2 with TRBJ2-5; 8 bases map to TRBD1. Losses at the gene ends were 5 bases for V and 4 bases for J; bases not matched to a gene: 6. The germline gives CDR1 SNHLY, CDR2 FYNNEI. The CDR3 has 14 amino acids. The CDR3 nucleotides read TGTGCCAGCAGTCAAAACAGGGGGAGAGAGACCCAGTACTTC. Amino acid sequence: CASSQNRGRETQYF.

The chain uses TRBV18 and TRBJ1-1; D possibly corresponds to TRBD1 (6 bases). Trimming took 4 bases from V and 4 from J, leaving 19 bases between them. The CDR3 is 16 amino acids. Germline V lookup: CDR1 KGHSH, CDR2 LQKENI. The CDR3 region has the DNA TGTGCCAGCTCACTGGAAGGGGGTTTTGGGGGCACTGAAGCTTTCTTT. This sequence encodes CASSLEGGFGGTEAFF.

The V gene is TRBV4-1, the J gene TRBJ1-1, with D tentatively TRBD1 (6 bases). This CDR3 spans 16 amino acids. The germline V gene encodes CDR1 MGHRA and CDR2 YSYEKL. V was shortened by 0 bases and J by 4 bases, with 15 bases between the two germline ends. The CDR3 DNA reads as TGCGCCAGCAGCCAAGACCGGTACAGGGAGAGCACTGAAGCTTTCTTT. It encodes CASSQDRYRESTEAFF.

The chain is built from TRBV6-5 and TRBJ2-7; D unresolved. Germline values: CDR1 MNHEY, CDR2 SVGAGI. The CDR3 is made up of 13 amino acids. V lost 6 bases to trimming and J lost 1 base, with 10 bases between them. CDR3 sequence reads: CASRSLVSYEQYF. The CDR3 nucleotides read TGTGCCAGCAGGTCACTGGTATCCTACGAGCAGTACTTC.

This sequence joins TRBV6-4 and TRBJ2-1, with 15 bases identical to TRBD2. Germline lookup yields CDR1 MRHNA and CDR2 SNTAGT. Trimming removed 2 bases from V and 10 bases from J; junction bases left unmatched: 6. The CDR3 length is 16 residues. CDR3 coding DNA: TGTGCCAGCAGTGACGCCGGACTAGCGGGAGGGGGAGAGCAGTTCTTC. Translated, it gives CASSDAGLAGGGEQFF.

In this sample, this clone turned up once. CDR3 nucleotide sequence: TGTGCCAGCAGCTTAGGGCGGGGACAGGGAGTAGATAACTATGGCTACACCTTC. Translated: CASSLGRGQGVDNYGYTF. The chain recombines TRBV11-2 with TRBJ1-2; 9 bases map to TRBD1. This CDR3 region has 18 residues. Losses at the gene ends were 1 base for V and 1 base for J; bases not matched to a gene: 10. Germline values: CDR1 SGHAT, CDR2 FQNNGV.

The chain combines TRBV9 with TRBJ1-1; D is uncertain. Germline V lookup: CDR1 SGDLS, CDR2 YYNGEE. Deletions cut 3 bases from V and 5 bases from J, with 17 bases between. The CDR3 sequence is 15 residues long. The CDR3 is CASSDTGNEGTEAFF. CDR3 sequence (DNA): TGTGCCAGCAGCGACACCGGGAATGAGGGTACTGAAGCTTTCTTT.

The J gene is TRBJ2-1, the V gene TRBV5-1; 14 bases match TRBD2. The CDR3 contains 16 residues. After removal of 2 bases from V and 6 bases from J, the junction contained 4 bases not matched to a gene. The germline V gene has CDR1 SGHRS and CDR2 YFSETQ. The DNA of the CDR3 is TGCGCCAGCAGCTTTACCGGGACTAGCGGGGGCAATGAGCAGTTCTTC. Its translation is CASSFTGTSGGNEQFF.

This chain joins TRBV7-2 and TRBJ1-2; D possibly corresponds to TRBD1 (6 bases). Trimming took 2 bases from V and 5 from J, leaving 9 bases between them. Germline V gives CDR1 SGHTA, CDR2 FQGNSA. The CDR3 extends over 13 amino acids. The CDR3 sequence is CASSLRGQYGYTF. CDR3 nucleotide sequence: TGTGCCAGCAGCTTACGGGGACAATATGGCTACACCTTC.